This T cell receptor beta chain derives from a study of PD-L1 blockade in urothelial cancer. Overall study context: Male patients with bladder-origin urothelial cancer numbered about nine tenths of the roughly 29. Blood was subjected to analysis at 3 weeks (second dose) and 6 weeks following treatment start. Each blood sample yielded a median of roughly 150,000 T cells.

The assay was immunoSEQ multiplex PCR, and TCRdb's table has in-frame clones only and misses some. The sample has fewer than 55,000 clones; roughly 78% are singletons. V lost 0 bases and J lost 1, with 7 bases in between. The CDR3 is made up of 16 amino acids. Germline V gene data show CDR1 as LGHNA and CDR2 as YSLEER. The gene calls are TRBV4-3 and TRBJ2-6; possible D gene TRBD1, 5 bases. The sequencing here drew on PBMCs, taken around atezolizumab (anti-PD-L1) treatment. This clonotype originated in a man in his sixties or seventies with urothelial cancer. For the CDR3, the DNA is TGCGCCAGCAGCCAAGATGGGGCATCTGGGGCCAACGTCCTGACTTTC. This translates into CASSQDGASGANVLTF.